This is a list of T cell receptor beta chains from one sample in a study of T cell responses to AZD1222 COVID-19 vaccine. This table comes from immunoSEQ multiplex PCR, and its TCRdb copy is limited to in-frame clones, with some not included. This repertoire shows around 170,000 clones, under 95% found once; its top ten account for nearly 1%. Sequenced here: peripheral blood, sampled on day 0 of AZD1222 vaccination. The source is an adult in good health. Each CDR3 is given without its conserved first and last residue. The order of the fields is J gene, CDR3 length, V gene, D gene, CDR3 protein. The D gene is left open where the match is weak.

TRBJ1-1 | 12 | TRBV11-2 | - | ASSLGRPAYEAF
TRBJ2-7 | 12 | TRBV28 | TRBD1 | ASSLATGVREQY
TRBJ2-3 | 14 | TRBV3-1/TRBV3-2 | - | ASSHPVGPSTDTQY
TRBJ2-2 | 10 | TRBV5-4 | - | ASSPSTGELF
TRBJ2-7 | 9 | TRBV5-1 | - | ASSLSHEQY
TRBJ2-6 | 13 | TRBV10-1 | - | ASSESLSGANVLT
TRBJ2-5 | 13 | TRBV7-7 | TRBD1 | ASSQGQGLMETQY
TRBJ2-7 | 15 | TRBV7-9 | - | ASSSPGVEASSYEQY
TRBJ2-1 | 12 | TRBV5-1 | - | ASSFSREYNEQF
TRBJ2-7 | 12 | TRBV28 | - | ASSSLGLYYEQY
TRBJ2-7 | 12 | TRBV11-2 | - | ASSLQGRTYEQY
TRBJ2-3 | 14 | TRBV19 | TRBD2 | ASMGVRERGTDTQY
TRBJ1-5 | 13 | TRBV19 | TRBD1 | ASSATGLVNQPQH
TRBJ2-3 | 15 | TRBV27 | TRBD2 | ASSLSPSGRDTDTQY
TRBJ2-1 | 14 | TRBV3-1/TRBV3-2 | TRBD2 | ASSQGRPGLADEQF
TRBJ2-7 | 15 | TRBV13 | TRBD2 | ASSFEGTSGRVDEQY
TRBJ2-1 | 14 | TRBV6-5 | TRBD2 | ASSYDAGASYNEQF
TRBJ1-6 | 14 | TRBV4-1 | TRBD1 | ASSQTPGQDNSPLH